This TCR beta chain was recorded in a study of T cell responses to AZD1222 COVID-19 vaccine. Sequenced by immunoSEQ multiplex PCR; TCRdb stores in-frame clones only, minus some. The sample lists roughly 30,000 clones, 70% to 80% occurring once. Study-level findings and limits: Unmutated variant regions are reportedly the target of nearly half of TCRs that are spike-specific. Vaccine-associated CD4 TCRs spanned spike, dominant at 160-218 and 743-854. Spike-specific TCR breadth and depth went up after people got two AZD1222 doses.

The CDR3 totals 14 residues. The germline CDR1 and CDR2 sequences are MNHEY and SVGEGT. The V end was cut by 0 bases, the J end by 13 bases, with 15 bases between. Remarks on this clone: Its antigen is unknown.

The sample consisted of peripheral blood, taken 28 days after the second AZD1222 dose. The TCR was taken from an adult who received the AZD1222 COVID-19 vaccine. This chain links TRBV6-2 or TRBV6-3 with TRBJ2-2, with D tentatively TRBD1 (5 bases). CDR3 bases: TGTGCCAGCAGTTACTCGATCGGCAGGGCGCCGCTGTTTTTT. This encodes CASSYSIGRAPLFF.